This T cell receptor (beta chain) was found in a study of Ad26.COV2.S vaccination and SARS-CoV-2 variants. Study summary: Ad26.COV2.S was injected intramuscularly once or twice, 56 days apart. General study results and limits: The analyses of TCR breadth and depth may have understated the size of total T cell responses. Recipients of vaccine and of placebo showed similar breadth of their non-spike TCR repertoires.

Only in-frame clones appear in the TCRdb table, and some are missing; sequencing was by immunoSEQ multiplex PCR. The sample includes some 480,000 clones, around 88% of them seen just once. Comments on this clone: The antigen is unknown.

The treatment here: roughly 18 received Ad26.COV2.S at low or high dose, single or two shots; roughly five received placebo; per-sample allocation not given. Vaccine and placebo recipients were sampled on day 63 after the first injection. The ends lost 10 bases at V and 3 bases at J; junction bases unmatched: 7. The CDR3 covers 13 residues. The V gene's germline CDR1 is MNHEY and CDR2 SMNVEV (reference sequence). The V and J genes are TRBV27 and TRBJ2-3, with TRBD2 identical over 7 bases. Sequenced material: peripheral blood, taken in a trial of Ad26.COV2.S vaccine versus placebo. The sequence derives from a person between 18 and 59 years old who received the Ad26.COV2.S COVID-19 vaccine or a placebo. The CDR3 is CATTKRETDTQYF. CDR3 coding DNA: TGTGCCACCACCAAGCGGGAAACAGATACGCAGTATTTT.